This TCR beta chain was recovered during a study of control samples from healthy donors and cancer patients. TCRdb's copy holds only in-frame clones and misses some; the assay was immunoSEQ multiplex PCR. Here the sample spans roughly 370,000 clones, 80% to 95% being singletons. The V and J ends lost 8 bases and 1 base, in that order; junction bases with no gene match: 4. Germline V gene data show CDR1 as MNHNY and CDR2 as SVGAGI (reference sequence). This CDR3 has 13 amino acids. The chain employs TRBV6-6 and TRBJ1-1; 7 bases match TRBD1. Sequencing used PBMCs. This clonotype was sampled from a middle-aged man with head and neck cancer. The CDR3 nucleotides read TGTGCCAGCTCGGGACAGCCGAACACTGAAGCTTTCTTT. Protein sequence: CASSGQPNTEAFF.